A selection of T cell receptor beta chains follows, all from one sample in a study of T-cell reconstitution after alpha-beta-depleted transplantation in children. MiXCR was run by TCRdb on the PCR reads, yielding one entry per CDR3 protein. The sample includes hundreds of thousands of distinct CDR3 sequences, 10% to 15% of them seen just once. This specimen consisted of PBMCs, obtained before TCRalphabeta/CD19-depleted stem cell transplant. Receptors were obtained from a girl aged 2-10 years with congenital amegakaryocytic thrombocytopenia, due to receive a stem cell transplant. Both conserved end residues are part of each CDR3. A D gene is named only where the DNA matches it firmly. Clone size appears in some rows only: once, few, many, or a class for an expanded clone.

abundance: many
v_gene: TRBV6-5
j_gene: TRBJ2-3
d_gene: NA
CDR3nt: TGTGCCAGCAGTTATGGGGATACGCAGTATTTT
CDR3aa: CASSYGDTQYF

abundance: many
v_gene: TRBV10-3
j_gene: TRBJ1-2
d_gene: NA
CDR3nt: TGTGCCATCAAAGCCAGGGGCACACGGACGGGAGGCTACACCTTC
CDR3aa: CAIKARGTRTGGYTF

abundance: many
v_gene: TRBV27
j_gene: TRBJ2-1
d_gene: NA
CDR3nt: TGTGCCAGCAGTTGGGACTCCACCAATGAGCAGTTCTTC
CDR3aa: CASSWDSTNEQFF

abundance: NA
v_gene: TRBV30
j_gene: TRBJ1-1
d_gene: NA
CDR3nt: TGTGCCTGGAGCCGGACCTTGGGGGACACTGAAGCTTTCTTT
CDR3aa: CAWSRTLGDTEAFF

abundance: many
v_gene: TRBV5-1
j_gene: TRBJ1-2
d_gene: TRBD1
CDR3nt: TGCGCCAGCAGCTCAGATCCCGGGACAGCGCTTACCTACACCTTC
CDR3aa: CASSSDPGTALTYTF

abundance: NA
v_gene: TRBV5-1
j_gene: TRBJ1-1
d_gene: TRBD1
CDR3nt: TGCGCCAGCAGCTCGCACAGGGGGGGCACTGAAGCTTTCTTT
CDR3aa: CASSSHRGGTEAFF

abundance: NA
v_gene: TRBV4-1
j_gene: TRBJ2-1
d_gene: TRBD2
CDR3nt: TGCGCCAGCAGACTGACTAGCGGGAACAATGAGCAGTTCTTC
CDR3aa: CASRLTSGNNEQFF

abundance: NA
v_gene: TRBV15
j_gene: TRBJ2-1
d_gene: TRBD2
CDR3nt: TGTGCCACCAGCGGAATTCGGACTAGCGAAGTTTATCATGAGCAGTTCTTC
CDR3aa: CATSGIRTSEVYHEQFF

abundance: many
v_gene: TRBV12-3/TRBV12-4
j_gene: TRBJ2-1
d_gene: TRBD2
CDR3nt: TGTGCCAGCAGTACACTAGCGGGGGGCCCTTACAATGAGCAGTTCTTC
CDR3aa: CASSTLAGGPYNEQFF

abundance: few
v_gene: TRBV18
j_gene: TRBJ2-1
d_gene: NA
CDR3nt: TGTGCCAGCTCACCACAAATCGGCTTCTACAATGAGCAGTTCTTC
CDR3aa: CASSPQIGFYNEQFF

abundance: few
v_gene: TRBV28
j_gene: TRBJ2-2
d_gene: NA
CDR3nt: TGTGCCAGCACCCCGAACCCGAGCGGGGAGCTGTTTTTT
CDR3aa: CASTPNPSGELFF

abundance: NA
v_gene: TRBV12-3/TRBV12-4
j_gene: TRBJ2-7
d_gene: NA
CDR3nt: TGTGCCAGCAGCCGGGGAACAGGGTTTTTCGACGAGCAGTACTTC
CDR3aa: CASSRGTGFFDEQYF

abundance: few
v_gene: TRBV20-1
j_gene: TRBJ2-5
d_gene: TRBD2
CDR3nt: TGCAGTGCTAGAGGCCAACTAGCGGGAATACGGGAGACCCAGTACTTC
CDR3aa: CSARGQLAGIRETQYF

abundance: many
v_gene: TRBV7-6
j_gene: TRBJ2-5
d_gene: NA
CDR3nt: TGTGCCAGCAGCTTAGCGGAAACAGCGAAAGAGACCCAGTACTTC
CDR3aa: CASSLAETAKETQYF

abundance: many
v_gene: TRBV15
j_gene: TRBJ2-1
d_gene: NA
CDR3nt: TGTGCCACCAGCGAAGGACGGAGCTCCTACAATGAGCAGTTCTTC
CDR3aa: CATSEGRSSYNEQFF

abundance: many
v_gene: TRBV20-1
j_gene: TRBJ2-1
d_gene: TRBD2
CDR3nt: TGCAGTGCTTTGGCGGGAGCGTACAATGAGCAGTTCTTC
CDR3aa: CSALAGAYNEQFF

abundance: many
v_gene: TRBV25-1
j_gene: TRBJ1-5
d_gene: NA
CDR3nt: TGTGCCAGCAGTGACAGGGGCAATCAGCCCCAGCATTTT
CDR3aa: CASSDRGNQPQHF

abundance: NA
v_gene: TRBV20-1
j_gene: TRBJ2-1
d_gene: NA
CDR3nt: TGCAGTGCTGGGCAGGGCGTCGATGAGCAGTTCTTC
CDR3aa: CSAGQGVDEQFF

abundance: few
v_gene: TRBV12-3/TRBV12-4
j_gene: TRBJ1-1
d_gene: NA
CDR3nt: TGTGCCAGCAGTTTAACAGGGTCCGCGAACACTGAAGCTTTCTTT
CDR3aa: CASSLTGSANTEAFF

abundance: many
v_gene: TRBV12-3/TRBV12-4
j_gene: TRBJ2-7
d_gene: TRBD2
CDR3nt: TGTGCCAGCAGTTTCTCTAGCGGGGGGGGCGAGCAGTACTTC
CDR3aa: CASSFSSGGGEQYF

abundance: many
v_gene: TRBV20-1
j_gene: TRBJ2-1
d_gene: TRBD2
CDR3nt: TGCAGTGCTAGGCCTAGCGGGAGGGCTCGAGATGAGCAGTTCTTC
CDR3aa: CSARPSGRARDEQFF

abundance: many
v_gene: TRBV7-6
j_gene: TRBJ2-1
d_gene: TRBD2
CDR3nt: TGTGCCAGCAGCTTAGCGCGGGGGGACCTCTCCTACAATGAGCAGTTCTTC
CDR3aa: CASSLARGDLSYNEQFF

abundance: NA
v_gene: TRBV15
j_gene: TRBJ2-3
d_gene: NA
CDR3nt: TGTGCCACCAGCATGGGGGAATGGGGCACAGATACGCAGTATTTT
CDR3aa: CATSMGEWGTDTQYF

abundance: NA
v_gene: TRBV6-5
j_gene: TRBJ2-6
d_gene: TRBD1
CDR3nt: TGTGCCAGCAGTTATTCCATTCCGACAGGGACTGGGGCCAACGTCCTGACTTTC
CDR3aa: CASSYSIPTGTGANVLTF

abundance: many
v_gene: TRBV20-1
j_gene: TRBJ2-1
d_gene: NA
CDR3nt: TGCAGTGCTAGTCATCCTCTTGGCAGCCGCAATGAGCAGTTCTTC
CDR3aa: CSASHPLGSRNEQFF

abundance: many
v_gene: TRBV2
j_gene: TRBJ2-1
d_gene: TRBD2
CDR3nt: TGTGCCAGCATCCCCGAGTCCGGGACTAGCGGCCCTGGGGAGCAGTTCTTC
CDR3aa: CASIPESGTSGPGEQFF

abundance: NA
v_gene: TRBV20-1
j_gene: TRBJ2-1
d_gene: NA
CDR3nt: TGCAGTGCTAGAGATTACCAGGCCACAACCCATGAGCAGTTCTTC
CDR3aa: CSARDYQATTHEQFF

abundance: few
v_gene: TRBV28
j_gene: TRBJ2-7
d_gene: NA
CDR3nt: TGTGCCAGCGCAAGAACCCGGACGGGCTCCTACGAGCAGTACTTC
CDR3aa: CASARTRTGSYEQYF

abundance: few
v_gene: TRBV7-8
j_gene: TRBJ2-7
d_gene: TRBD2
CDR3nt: TGTGCCAGCAGCTTAGATAGCGGGTACTCCTACGAGCAGTACTTC
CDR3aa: CASSLDSGYSYEQYF

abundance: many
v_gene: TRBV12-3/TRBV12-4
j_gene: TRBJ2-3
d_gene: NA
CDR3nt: TGTGCCAGCAGTTTTTTGGGGTCTACGCAGTATTTT
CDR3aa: CASSFLGSTQYF

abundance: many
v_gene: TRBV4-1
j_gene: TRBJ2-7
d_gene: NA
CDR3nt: TGCGCCAGCAGCCAAGAGTCACAGGGTTTCCACGAGCAGTACTTC
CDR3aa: CASSQESQGFHEQYF

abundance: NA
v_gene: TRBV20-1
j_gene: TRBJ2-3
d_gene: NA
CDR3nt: TGCAGTGCCACCGCCCCGGGACCACAACTAATACCAGATACGCAGTATTTT
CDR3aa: CSATAPGPQLIPDTQYF

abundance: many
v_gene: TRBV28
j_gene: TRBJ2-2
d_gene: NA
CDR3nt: TGTGCCAGCAGTTTAATCAGCGATGGCACCGGGGAGCTGTTTTTT
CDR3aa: CASSLISDGTGELFF

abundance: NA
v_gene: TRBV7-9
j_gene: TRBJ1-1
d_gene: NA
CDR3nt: TGTGCCAGCAGCCCTAGTACGGGCATGGTGGCTGAAGCTTTCTTT
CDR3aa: CASSPSTGMVAEAFF

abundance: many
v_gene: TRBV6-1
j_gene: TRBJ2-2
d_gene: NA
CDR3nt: TGTGCCAGCAAGACTCAGAACACCGGGGAGCTGTTTTTT
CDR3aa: CASKTQNTGELFF

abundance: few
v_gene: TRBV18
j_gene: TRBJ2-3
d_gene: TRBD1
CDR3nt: TGTGCCAGCTCACCACCGGGACAGGGGGCAATACGAGATACGCAGTATTTT
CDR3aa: CASSPPGQGAIRDTQYF

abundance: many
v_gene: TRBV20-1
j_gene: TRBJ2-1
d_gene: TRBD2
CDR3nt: TGCAGTGCTAGAGCTCCCGTGGGGGGGGATTCGGGGGTCATCAATGAGCAGTTCTTC
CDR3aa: CSARAPVGGDSGVINEQFF

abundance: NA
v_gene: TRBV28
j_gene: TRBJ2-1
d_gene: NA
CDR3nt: TGTGCCAGCAGATCAGGCAGGAATGAGCAGTTCTTC
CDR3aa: CASRSGRNEQFF

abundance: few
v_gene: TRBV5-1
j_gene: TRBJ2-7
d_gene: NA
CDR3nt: TGCGCCAGCAGCCCCCAGACGGACAGATCCTACGAGCAGTACTTC
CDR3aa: CASSPQTDRSYEQYF

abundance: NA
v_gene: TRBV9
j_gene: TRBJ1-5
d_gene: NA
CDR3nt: TGTGCCAGCAGCGTAGGTTTCGGGAAGTATCAGCCCCAGCATTTT
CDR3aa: CASSVGFGKYQPQHF

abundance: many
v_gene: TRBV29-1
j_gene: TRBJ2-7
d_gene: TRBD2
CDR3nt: TGCAGCGTTGAAGGGCTAGCGGGAGAAACAAGCTACGAGCAGTACTTC
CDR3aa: CSVEGLAGETSYEQYF

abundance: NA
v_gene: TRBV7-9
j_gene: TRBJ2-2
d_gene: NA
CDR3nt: TGTGCCAGCCATGGGGAAGGCGGCACCGGGGAGCTGTTTTTT
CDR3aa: CASHGEGGTGELFF